The 32 T cell receptor beta chains below were found in one sample sequenced in a study of T cell clones after liver transplantation. Profiled with immunoSEQ multiplex PCR; TCRdb holds only in-frame clones, not every one. The sample has 93,000 or so clones; 80% to 90% are singletons. The sample here was CD4+ T cells from blood, taken 47 months after liver transplant. These receptors were taken from a human patient who received a liver transplant. These T cells may partly come from the graft donor.

The rearrangement links TRBV21-1 to TRBJ2-5; whether TRBD2, the table's D call, matches the DNA was not checked. TRBV21-1 is deemed a pseudogene. The CDR3 is 16 residues long. DNA of the CDR3: TGTGCCAGCAGCAAAAGTAGCGGGGAAGCCAGAGAGACCCAGTACTTC. It specifies CASSKSSGEARETQYF.

This clone was detected once. This chain connects TRBV18 to TRBJ2-5, with TRBD2 matching 8 bases. The J segment lost 6 bases and the V segment lost 2 bases, leaving 8 bases of the junction unmatched. Per germline, CDR1 KGHSH and CDR2 LQKENI. There are 15 residues in the CDR3. In nucleotides, the CDR3 is TGTGCCAGCTCACCATCCGGGGGGGCCCGGAAGACCCAGTACTTC. Its translation: CASSPSGGARKTQYF.

This chain joins TRBV20-1 and TRBJ2-1; unclear D gene. Germline lookup yields CDR1 DFQATT and CDR2 SNEGSKA (reference sequence). The CDR3 spans 11 residues. The CDR3 DNA sequence: TGCAGCACAGACTTATACAATGAGCAGTTCTTC. It codes for CSTDLYNEQFF.

This chain uses TRBV18 with TRBJ2-5; 7 bases are a match to TRBD1. This CDR3 comprises 14 residues. With 3 bases clipped from V and 2 bases from J, the junction kept 3 bases outside the gene matches. Germline CDR1 is KGHSH and CDR2 is LQKENI. Here the CDR3 DNA reads TGTGCCAGCTCACCGGGCAGGGGGCAAGAGACCCAGTACTTC. Protein: CASSPGRGQETQYF.

J is TRBJ1-6 and V is TRBV7-9, with 10 bases aligning to TRBD1. V lost 2 bases to trimming and J lost 10 bases; unmatched junction nucleotides: 11. The CDR3 spans 17 residues. Germline assignment: CDR1 SEHNR and CDR2 FQNEAQ (reference sequence). This CDR3 is CASSLQTGGGWLSPLHF. CDR3 DNA: TGTGCCAGCAGCTTACAGACAGGGGGCGGTTGGCTCTCACCCCTCCACTTT.

This sequence joins TRBV11-2 and TRBJ2-1, with 9 bases lining up with TRBD2. Germline V gene sequence: CDR1 SGHAT, CDR2 FQNNGV. This CDR3 spans 16 amino acids. J gave up 9 bases and V 5 bases, and 14 bases lay outside the gene matches. The CDR3 coding sequence is TGTGCCAGCAGCCCGAGGGGGGGACTAGCCTGGAGTGAGCAGTTCTTC. Translation: CASSPRGGLAWSEQFF.

The CDR3 region is CASSLGQNQPQHF. The CDR3 DNA reads as TGTGCCAGCAGCTTAGGCCAGAATCAGCCCCAGCATTTT. The chain carries TRBV7-3 and TRBJ1-5, with no clear D. Germline lookup yields CDR1 SGHTA and CDR2 FQGTGA. Trimming shortened V by 2 bases and J by 4 bases, and 6 bases separated the two germline ends. This CDR3 comprises 13 residues.

This chain links TRBV29-1 with TRBJ2-1; D perhaps matches TRBD2 (6 bases). V was shortened by 6 bases and J by 8 bases, with 8 bases between the two germline ends. Looked up from germline, CDR1 is SQVTM and CDR2 is ANQGSEA. This CDR3 comprises 10 residues. CDR3 sequence (DNA): TGCAGCGTGGGGGAGGATGAGCAGTTCTTC. This translates into CSVGEDEQFF.

The V and J genes are TRBV10-3 and TRBJ2-7; the D gene is possibly TRBD2 (8 bases). The germline gives CDR1 ENHRY, CDR2 SYGVKD. CDR3 length: 15 amino acids. The V end was cut by 10 bases, the J end by 6 bases, with 25 bases between. The CDR3 region has the DNA TGTGCCACCGACAGGGCCCCGACTAGCGAGTCCGAGCAGTACTTC. As protein: CATDRAPTSESEQYF.

The sample holds a few counts of this clone. The chain couples TRBV14 to TRBJ1-3, with TRBD1 matching over 7 bases. Trimming removed 6 bases from V and 1 base from J; junction bases left unmatched: 15. The CDR3 spans 18 residues. Germline V gene data show CDR1 as SGHDN and CDR2 as FVKESK. This CDR3 reads CASSGAPGQELSGNTIYF. The CDR3 DNA sequence: TGTGCCAGCAGTGGGGCCCCTGGACAGGAGCTTTCTGGAAACACCATATATTTT.

This clone was found a few times. The V and J genes are TRBV9 and TRBJ2-1; TRBD2 might be the D (6 bases). This CDR3 comprises 14 residues. Germline V gene sequence: CDR1 SGDLS, CDR2 YYNGEE. Trimming removed 3 bases from V and 7 bases from J, with 14 bases in between. The CDR3 loop is CASSEEGWWNEQFF. CDR3 nucleotide sequence: TGTGCCAGCAGCGAGGAGGGCTGGTGGAATGAGCAGTTCTTC.

This clone showed up just once. V usage is TRBV5-1 and J usage is TRBJ2-1; 7 nucleotides match TRBD1. Germline CDR1 and CDR2: SGHRS and YFSETQ. The CDR3 sequence is 15 residues long. With 2 bases clipped from V and 2 bases from J, the junction kept 4 bases outside the gene matches. CDR3 sequence reads: CASSFQGTAYNEQFF. DNA for the CDR3: TGCGCCAGCAGCTTCCAGGGGACAGCCTACAATGAGCAGTTCTTC.

V usage is TRBV5-8 and J usage is TRBJ2-7, with TRBD1 matching 8 bases. V was pared by 3 bases and J by 5 bases, with 4 bases of the junction left unmatched. Germline V gene lookup returns CDR1 SGHTS and CDR2 YDEGEE. CDR3 size: 13 residues. This chain's CDR3 is CASSSTGVHEQYF. CDR3 sequence (DNA): TGTGCCAGCAGCTCGACAGGGGTCCACGAGCAGTACTTC.

This clone was observed a handful of times. J is TRBJ1-1 and V is TRBV5-1; D call uncertain. Germline V gene sequence: CDR1 SGHRS, CDR2 YFSETQ. The CDR3 is 14 residues long. V dropped 2 bases and J dropped 1 base, with 9 bases sitting between them. The CDR3 reads CASSFGPSNTEAFF. In DNA form, the CDR3 reads TGCGCCAGCAGCTTCGGACCGTCGAACACTGAAGCTTTCTTT.

The chain is built from TRBV4-3 and TRBJ1-2, with 10 bases matching TRBD1. This CDR3 is 17 amino acids long. Germline V gene lookup returns CDR1 LGHNA and CDR2 YSLEER. Unmatched junction bases numbered 9, after V lost 0 bases and J lost 5 bases. CDR3 sequence: CASSQDFGTGAGYGYTF. The DNA of the CDR3 is TGCGCCAGCAGCCAAGACTTTGGGACAGGGGCGGGATATGGCTACACCTTC.

V usage is TRBV4-2 and J usage is TRBJ2-7; tentative D call: TRBD2 (7 bases). This CDR3 has 14 amino acids. The germline V gene encodes CDR1 LGHNA and CDR2 YNFKEQ. The V end was cut by 5 bases, the J end by 4 bases, with 15 bases between. Written as DNA, the CDR3 is TGTGCCAGCAGCATAGGGGGGGAGCGTTACGAGCAGTACTTC. It is translated as CASSIGGERYEQYF.

V is TRBV6-6 and J is TRBJ1-2; 11 nucleotides align to TRBD1. Trimming at V came to 4 bases and at J to 4 bases, leaving 8 bases not matched to a gene. The germline V gene encodes CDR1 MNHNY and CDR2 SVGAGI (reference sequence). CDR3 length equals 16 residues. The CDR3 loop is CASSLNGQGAGYGYTF. The CDR3 DNA follows: TGTGCCAGCAGTTTAAACGGACAGGGGGCGGGCTATGGCTACACCTTC.

The gene calls are TRBV7-9 and TRBJ2-1; tentative D call: TRBD1 (5 bases). The germline V gene encodes CDR1 SEHNR and CDR2 FQNEAQ (reference sequence). V was clipped by 8 bases and J by 8 bases, with 19 bases between them. The CDR3 is made up of 14 amino acids. This CDR3 reads CASLELGRSDEQFF. Written as DNA, the CDR3 is TGTGCCAGCTTAGAATTGGGGCGCAGCGATGAGCAGTTCTTC.

This clone was seen a few times. This chain uses TRBV11-3 with TRBJ2-5; the D is unclear. The CDR3 has 13 amino acids. Per the germline V gene, CDR1 is SGHNT and CDR2 is YENEEA. V shed 5 bases and J shed 4 bases, with 11 bases lying between them. The DNA for the CDR3 is TGTGCCAGCAGCCCAGGTGGTTCAGAGACCCAGTACTTC. Translated, it gives CASSPGGSETQYF.

CDR3 sequence: CASSRSGDAGELFF. In DNA form, the CDR3 reads TGCGCCAGCAGCCGCTCTGGGGATGCCGGGGAGCTGTTTTTT. The V and J genes are TRBV5-1 and TRBJ2-2, with D unresolved. V was trimmed by 4 bases and J by 6 bases, leaving 13 bases between them. The CDR3 is 14 residues long. Looked up from germline, CDR1 is SGHRS and CDR2 is YFSETQ.

The genes are TRBV19 and TRBJ1-5; D perhaps matches TRBD1 (6 bases). The length of the CDR3 is 14 residues. The V gene lost 8 bases and the J gene lost 1 base, with 12 bases spanning the gap. Germline V lookup: CDR1 LNHDA, CDR2 SQIVND (reference sequence). DNA of the CDR3: TGTGCCAGTGGTAAACAGGGAAGCAATCAGCCCCAGCATTTT. This gives the protein CASGKQGSNQPQHF.

The rearrangement uses TRBV18 and TRBJ2-5; D might be TRBD1 or TRBD2, each matching 5 bases. Germline lookup yields CDR1 KGHSH and CDR2 LQKENI. This CDR3 is 14 amino acids long. Between the trimmed V and J ends, which lost 6 bases and 0 bases, there was a span of 11 bases. The CDR3 here is CASSSGRYQETQYF. The DNA of the CDR3 is TGTGCCAGCTCCTCGGGACGGTACCAAGAGACCCAGTACTTC.

J is TRBJ1-6 and V is TRBV7-9; unclear D gene. V shed 5 bases and J shed 9 bases, with 14 bases lying between them. Germline CDR1 is SEHNR and CDR2 is FQNEAQ (reference sequence). The CDR3 covers 14 residues. This chain's CDR3 is CASSNGGPLSPLHF. CDR3 in DNA: TGTGCCAGCAGCAACGGTGGGCCCCTTTCACCCCTCCACTTT.

The chain recombines TRBV19 with TRBJ2-5; 11 nucleotides align to TRBD1. Germline V gene lookup returns CDR1 LNHDA and CDR2 SQIVND (reference sequence). The CDR3 runs to 16 residues. V dropped 7 bases and J dropped 4; count of bases not matched to a gene: 11. CDR3 in DNA: TGTGCCAGTAAACTTTTCGGGACAGGGGGTATAGAGACCCAGTACTTC. It specifies CASKLFGTGGIETQYF.

This clone was counted once. The rearrangement uses TRBV28 and TRBJ1-2; D possibly corresponds to TRBD1 (6 bases). The V gene lost 7 bases and the J gene lost 8 bases, with 17 bases spanning the gap. The CDR3 has 13 amino acids. The germline V gene encodes CDR1 MDHEN and CDR2 SYDVKM. CDR3 sequence: CASISGAHRGYTF. The CDR3, as DNA: TGTGCCAGCATCTCGGGGGCGCATAGAGGCTACACCTTC.

The chain is built from TRBV5-4 and TRBJ1-2; D is possibly TRBD1 (6 bases). Trimming stripped 0 bases from V and 8 bases from J, with 20 bases between. From germline, CDR1 is SGHNT and CDR2 YYREEE (reference sequence). The CDR3 is made up of 16 amino acids. CDR3 DNA: TGTGCCAGCAGCTTGGGTATGGGCAGGGGATCAGGCGGCTACACCTTC. It specifies CASSLGMGRGSGGYTF. The entire variable domain, with the rest obtained from reference TRBV5-4 and TRBJ1-2, is as follows: ETGVTQSPTHLIKTRGQQVTLRCSSQSGHNTVSWYQQALGQGPQFIFQYYREEENGRGNFPPRFSGLQFPNYSSELNVNALELDDSALYLCASSLGMGRGSGGYTFGSGTRLTVV.

The rearrangement joins TRBV7-9 to TRBJ2-6; D perhaps matches TRBD1 (6 bases). This CDR3 has 15 residues. Germline V lookup: CDR1 SEHNR, CDR2 FQNEAQ (reference sequence). V dropped 6 bases and J dropped 1 base, with 10 bases sitting between them. The CDR3 DNA reads as TGTGCCAGCAGTTTCCAGGGGTCTGGGGCCAACGTCCTGACTTTC. This codes for CASSFQGSGANVLTF.

V usage is TRBV4-1 and J usage is TRBJ1-2; 8 bases line up with TRBD1. Germline V gene data show CDR1 as MGHRA and CDR2 as YSYEKL. V lost 6 bases and J lost 3; bases outside the gene matches: 9. This CDR3 is built from 15 residues. CDR3 DNA: TGCGCCAGCAGTCTTGACAGGGGAGTGGACTATGGCTACACCTTC. It encodes CASSLDRGVDYGYTF.

The chain is built from TRBV2 and TRBJ2-3; possible D gene TRBD1, 7 bases. Germline V gives CDR1 SNHLY, CDR2 FYNNEI. This CDR3 has 14 amino acids. Trimming shortened V by 8 bases and J by 4 bases, and 16 bases separated the two germline ends. DNA of the CDR3: TGTGCCAGCCGGAGGGACAGTAACGCAGATACGCAGTATTTT. Its protein product is CASRRDSNADTQYF.

This chain connects TRBV7-3 to TRBJ2-3, with D unresolved. Germline lookup yields CDR1 SGHTA and CDR2 FQGTGA. Trimming stripped 5 bases from V and 5 bases from J, with 11 bases between. The CDR3 is 13 amino acids. The CDR3 is CASSRNGEDTQYF. CDR3 bases: TGTGCCAGCAGCCGTAACGGAGAAGATACGCAGTATTTT. The full variable domain, in which reference TRBV7-3 and TRBJ2-3 provide the parts outside the CDR3, is GAGVSQTPSNKVTEKGKYVELRCDPISGHTALYWYRQSLGQGPEFLIYFQGTGAADDSGLPNDRFFAVRPEGSVSTLKIQRTERGDSAVYLCASSRNGEDTQYFGPGTRLTVL.

The rearrangement uses TRBV5-4 and TRBJ1-5; D gene ambiguous. V was clipped by 4 bases and J by 1 base, with 12 bases between them. The CDR3 runs to 15 residues. Germline-derived CDR1 and CDR2 are SGHNT and YYREEE (reference sequence). The DNA for the CDR3 is TGTGCCAGCAGCCCGCAAGCTGGGAGCAATCAGCCCCAGCATTTT. The encoded protein is CASSPQAGSNQPQHF. The whole variable domain, remainder taken from reference TRBV5-4 and TRBJ1-5, is ETGVTQSPTHLIKTRGQQVTLRCSSQSGHNTVSWYQQALGQGPQFIFQYYREEENGRGNFPPRFSGLQFPNYSSELNVNALELDDSALYLCASSPQAGSNQPQHFGDGTRLSIL.

The chain uses TRBV7-6 and TRBJ2-7, with no clear D. This CDR3 spans 11 amino acids. Trimming cost V 1 base and J 7 bases, with 5 bases left between them. Germline V CDR1 and CDR2: SGHVS, FNYEAQ. The DNA for the CDR3 is TGTGCCAGCAGCTTAGAGACGGAGCAGTACTTC. Translation: CASSLETEQYF.